The 7 T cell receptor beta chains presented below share a single source sample, sequenced in a study of T-cell reconstitution after alpha-beta-depleted transplantation in children. Preparation of the TCRbeta library was carried out with unique molecular identifiers. MiXCR was run by TCRdb on the PCR reads, yielding one entry per CDR3 protein. Of some 600,000 distinct CDR3 sequences listed, roughly 13% were seen once; the top ten hold approximately 2%. This specimen was PBMCs, mostly from graft donor cells, taken 360 days after TCRalphabeta/CD19-depleted stem cell transplant. The source of these receptors is a male patient younger than 18 who had a stem cell transplant for acute myeloid leukemia, so the T cells may come from the graft donor.

The V call is TRBV11-2, the J call TRBJ2-7; possibly TRBD1 for D (5 bases). V lost 0 bases and J lost 2, with 23 bases in between. In germline, CDR1 is SGHAT, CDR2 FQNNGV. The CDR3 is 19 amino acids. The CDR3 region has the DNA TGTGCCAGCAGCTTAGAGTCAGTATTCGGGCACATGGGGCCCTACGAGCAGTACTTC. It encodes CASSLESVFGHMGPYEQYF.

This clonotype was recorded at least ten times. V is TRBV18 and J is TRBJ2-1, with 9 nucleotides matching TRBD2. This CDR3 has 12 residues. Germline V gives CDR1 KGHSH, CDR2 LQKENI. The trim removed 4 bases at V and 10 bases at J, leaving 2 bases unmatched. The CDR3 protein is CASSLAGEEQFF. The CDR3 DNA sequence: TGTGCCAGCTCACTAGCGGGGGAGGAGCAGTTCTTC. Supplemented by reference TRBV18 and TRBJ2-1, the full variable domain reads NAGVMQNPRHLVRRRGQEARLRCSPMKGHSHVYWYRQLPEEGLKFMVYLQKENIIDESGMPKERFSAEFPKEGPSILRIQQVVRGDSAAYFCASSLAGEEQFFGPGTRLTVL.

This clonotype was seen at least ten times. This sequence joins TRBV28 and TRBJ2-3, with TRBD2 matching over 10 bases. The length of the CDR3 is 16 residues. The V and J ends lost 4 bases and 4 bases, in that order; junction bases with no gene match: 8. Germline V gives CDR1 MDHEN, CDR2 SYDVKM. The CDR3 loop reads CASSSGLAAGPDTQYF. The DNA of the CDR3 is TGTGCCAGCAGTTCCGGACTAGCGGCGGGCCCAGATACGCAGTATTTT. Variable domain in full (rest from reference TRBV28 and TRBJ2-3): DVKVTQSSRYLVKRTGEKVFLECVQDMDHENMFWYRQDPGLGLRLIYFSYDVKMKEKGDIPEGYSVSREKKERFSLILESASTNQTSMYLCASSSGLAAGPDTQYFGPGTRLTVL.

This clonotype was picked up many times. The chain joins TRBV29-1 to TRBJ2-3, with 7 nucleotides matching TRBD2. The CDR3 runs to 14 residues. Germline V CDR1 and CDR2: SQVTM, ANQGSEA. V was pared by 1 base and J by 2 bases, with 3 bases of the junction left unmatched. The CDR3 loop is CSVEGGLPTDTQYF. The CDR3 region has the DNA TGCAGCGTTGAAGGGGGACTACCCACAGATACGCAGTATTTT.

The chain is built from TRBV7-8 and TRBJ2-1, with TRBD2 matching 12 bases. After removal of 6 bases from V and 0 bases from J, the junction contained 9 bases not matched to a gene. This CDR3 is built from 18 residues. Germline loops: CDR1 SGHVS, CDR2 FQNEAQ. Written as DNA, the CDR3 is TGTGCCAGCAGACCTACTAGCGGGAGGTTAAGCTCCTACAATGAGCAGTTCTTC. This codes for CASRPTSGRLSSYNEQFF.

V gene TRBV6-4 combines with J gene TRBJ2-3; 13 bases are a match to TRBD2. CDR1 is MRHNA and CDR2 is SNTAGT in the germline V gene. The J segment lost 3 bases and the V segment lost 4 bases, leaving 7 bases of the junction unmatched. The CDR3 consists of 17 residues. CDR3 in DNA: TGTGCCAGCAGTGCCCGGACTAGCGGGAGTGGTACAGATACGCAGTATTTT. Translating gives CASSARTSGSGTDTQYF.

This clonotype was found a few times. This chain connects TRBV12-3 or TRBV12-4 to TRBJ2-7; the D gene is possibly TRBD1 (5 bases). Trimming took off 2 bases at V and 6 bases at J, with 14 bases between the two ends. This CDR3 spans 14 amino acids. CDR3 amino acids: CASSLRLLQGEQYF. The CDR3 DNA follows: TGTGCCAGCAGTTTACGCCTACTTCAGGGCGAGCAGTACTTC.